This entry describes one TCR beta chain. This record comes from a study of blood T cell repertoires in COVID-19. Overall study context: The cDNA or gDNA used as material had been derived from T cells, B-cell-depleted T cells, or PBMCs.

Authors' data handling: How many nucleated cells were present was estimated from reference gene primer amplification. Method: immunoSEQ multiplex PCR; TCRdb's copy keeps in-frame clones and lacks some. Clone size and V and J calls were adopted from that table, with D and trimming inferred from the DNA. The sample records a few hundred thousand clones, less than 90% being singletons. CDR3 size: 13 residues. Trimming pared 5 bases from V and 6 bases from J, leaving 13 bases between. Per the germline V gene, CDR1 is MNHEY and CDR2 is SVGAGI. The TCR originated in a man between 60 and 75 years old with acute or convalescent COVID-19. The sample taken for sequencing was peripheral blood. The gene calls are TRBV6-5 and TRBJ1-2; D not resolved. CDR3 coding DNA: TGTGCCAGCAGTCCCCATCCCGCGGATGGCTACACCTTC. It codes for CASSPHPADGYTF.